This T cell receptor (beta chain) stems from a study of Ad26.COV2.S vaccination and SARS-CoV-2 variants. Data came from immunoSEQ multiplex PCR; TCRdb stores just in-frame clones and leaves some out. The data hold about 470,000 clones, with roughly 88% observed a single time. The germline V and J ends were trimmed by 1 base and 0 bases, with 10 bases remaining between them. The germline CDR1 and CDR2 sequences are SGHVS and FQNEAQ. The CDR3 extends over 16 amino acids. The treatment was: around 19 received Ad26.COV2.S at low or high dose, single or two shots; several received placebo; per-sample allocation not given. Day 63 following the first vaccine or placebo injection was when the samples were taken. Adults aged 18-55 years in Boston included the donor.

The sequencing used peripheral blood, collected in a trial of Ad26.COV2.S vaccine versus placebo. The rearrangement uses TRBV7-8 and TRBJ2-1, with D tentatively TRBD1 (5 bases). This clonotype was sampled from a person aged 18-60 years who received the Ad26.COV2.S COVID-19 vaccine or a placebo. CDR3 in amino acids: CASSLGAQGSYNEQFF. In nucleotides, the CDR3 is TGTGCCAGCAGCTTAGGGGCGCAGGGCTCCTACAATGAGCAGTTCTTC.